The rows below give T cell receptor beta chains drawn from one sample of a study of Graves' ophthalmopathy and Graves' hyperthyroidism. From the multiplex PCR reads, TCRdb called clonotypes with MiXCR, one entry per CDR3 protein. Of about 410,000 distinct CDR3 sequences in the sample, around 19% were seen once. The sample consisted of peripheral blood. The receptors come from a young woman with Graves' ophthalmopathy. CDR3s leave out the opening cysteine and the closing phenylalanine or tryptophan. D genes are given only for firm matches.

D gene: .; V gene: TRBV27; CDR3 protein: ASSLTQPSGTKNEQY
D gene: TRBD1; V gene: TRBV13; CDR3 protein: ASSFFAGTGSTEAF
D gene: TRBD1; V gene: TRBV6-5; CDR3 protein: ASRVGQGSNQPQH
D gene: TRBD1; V gene: TRBV12-3/TRBV12-4; CDR3 protein: ASSPTGGWGYT
D gene: .; V gene: TRBV12-3/TRBV12-4; CDR3 protein: ASSLGARQGSETQY
D gene: TRBD2; V gene: TRBV12-3/TRBV12-4; CDR3 protein: ASSVLAGGGEQY
D gene: .; V gene: TRBV27; CDR3 protein: ASSWQGGSPLH
D gene: .; V gene: TRBV6-1; CDR3 protein: ASSREGSGLGDEQY
D gene: TRBD1; V gene: TRBV25-1; CDR3 protein: ASSVTGDYGYT
D gene: .; V gene: TRBV6-2/TRBV6-3; CDR3 protein: ASSYAPVSRGARTEAF
D gene: .; V gene: TRBV6-2/TRBV6-3; CDR3 protein: ASSYRGQRTEAF
D gene: .; V gene: TRBV4-2; CDR3 protein: ASSQDRMMNTEAF
D gene: TRBD1; V gene: TRBV12-3/TRBV12-4; CDR3 protein: ASSLRGRRQPQH
D gene: .; V gene: TRBV28; CDR3 protein: ASSFPPGRYTEAF
D gene: .; V gene: TRBV6-1; CDR3 protein: ASSEQLPSV
D gene: TRBD1; V gene: TRBV7-2; CDR3 protein: ASSFRGPGETQY
D gene: TRBD1; V gene: TRBV7-6; CDR3 protein: ASSLGTGIDEQY
D gene: .; V gene: TRBV25-1; CDR3 protein: ASSASNLVTGELF
D gene: .; V gene: TRBV7-2; CDR3 protein: ASSPRGPLEVYNSPLH
D gene: TRBD2; V gene: TRBV28; CDR3 protein: ASSPSGLANQETQY
D gene: .; V gene: TRBV3-1; CDR3 protein: ASSQAGRGFGGYT
D gene: .; V gene: TRBV5-5; CDR3 protein: ASSGPSVGISPLH
D gene: .; V gene: TRBV6-5; CDR3 protein: ASSYRLDSYEQY
D gene: .; V gene: TRBV19; CDR3 protein: ASSPGGPRGYEAF
D gene: .; V gene: TRBV19; CDR3 protein: ASSETRRGGETQY
D gene: .; V gene: TRBV7-2; CDR3 protein: ASRRVGRGSYEQY